The text below deals with one TCR beta chain. Which antigen it targets is not known. No clone much larger than this one lies a single base away; base qualities are absent. The data originate from a study of T cell responses to AZD1222 COVID-19 vaccine (dated by TCRdb to the early 2020s). Context from the whole study: TCR sequencing covered fewer than 250 trial participants: approximately 200 given two doses of AZD1222 and about 26 given two doses of MenACWY control vaccine. Enrollment into the trials was organized by age into subgroups of 18-55, 56-69 and 70-plus years, and those subgroups contained about 160, 30 and 59 TCR-sequenced participants, respectively. Findings and caveats that apply to the study as a whole: Participants were mostly white British, with more females than males. The authors suggested clonal diversity may have been underestimated. Reportedly, almost half of the unique spike-specific TCRs recognized epitopes lying outside the regions that are mutated in the B.1.351 and B.1.1.7 variants. The 56-69-year group was small, and its depth increase did not reach significance, likely because of low power. Because no day 14 peak-response samples were available, repertoires were characterized only after the peak T cell response. CD4 TCRs associated with the vaccine covered the entire spike protein, and the dominant responses were in regions 160-218 and 743-854. Spike-specific TCR breadth and depth rose significantly after two AZD1222 doses compared with day 0 and with MenACWY recipients. Conclusions about previously exposed vaccinees are limited because only a handful of AZD1222 recipients were SARS-CoV-2 seropositive at baseline.

The CDR3 regions of human TCRbeta chains were analyzed by immunosequencing. The authors' analysis ran thus. Repertoire TCRs were checked for matches against a reference library of SARS-CoV-2-specific TCRs that had been generated using the MIRA antigen-specificity platform. Breadth was defined as the fraction of unique TCRs that were SARS-CoV-2-associated, and depth was defined as the fraction of total T cells that were SARS-CoV-2-associated. Using the MIRA data, each spike-specific TCR was assigned both to the spike region to which the TCR was reactive and to a CD4 or CD8 class. Log10-transformed breadth and depth values were compared by one-way ANOVA with Sidak's multiple comparisons tests. Held by TCRdb, this immuneACCESS table contains in-frame sequences only and omits some clones. Under half of the omission traces to an unresolved V gene where checked; the cause of the rest is unknown. The D gene and trimming were derived from the DNA, and the V and J assignments and clone size from that table. For this sample the table gives some 52,000 clones, of which approximately 88% were detected only once. The biggest ten clones account for 2% to 3% of the sample.

What the time point label conveys for this sample: about 28 days (+/-7) after the second vaccine dose. AZD1222 recipients whose second dose came at about 4 weeks and those whose second dose came at about 12 weeks were combined into one group, since spike-specific TCR depth and breadth did not differ between the two schedules. Vaccinee samples came from UK trials COV001 and COV002, including a single-blind randomized controlled phase 2/3 trial of AZD1222 (ChAdOx1 nCoV-19) in healthy adults. For TCRbeta chain sequencing, PBMC samples from trial participants were taken at day 0 and at day 28 after the second dose. The CDR3, cysteine through phenylalanine, is 15 amino acids long. Of all the DNA, just the CDR3 is kept, 45 bases in frame from base 1. Looking up the germline V gene yields CDR1 SGHDN and CDR2 FVKESK. V and J lose 1 base and 5 bases, and a span of 14 bases separates them.

The receptor's source is an adult who received the AZD1222 COVID-19 vaccine. The sequenced sample was peripheral blood, obtained 28 days after the second AZD1222 dose. The chain joins TRBV14 to TRBJ2-5; matching of 5 bases hints at TRBD2 as the D gene. The CDR3 protein is CASSQGGLRRETQYF. The DNA reads TGTGCCAGCAGCCAAGGGGGTCTCCGGAGGGAGACCCAGTACTTC.